Presented here are 11 T cell receptor beta chains from one specimen sequenced in a study of tumor-infiltrating lymphocytes in localized non-small cell lung cancer. Some clones are missing from TCRdb's copy, which holds only in-frame ones; the method was immunoSEQ multiplex PCR. Counted here are around 6,500 clones, about 80% occurring once; the ten biggest clones make up approximately 8.3%. The sequenced material came from uninvolved lung tissue not adjacent to the tumor. The receptor source for this set is a human donor with non-small cell lung cancer.

This rearrangement joins TRBV5-1 to TRBJ1-1, with no clear D. The CDR3 covers 17 residues. V shed 0 bases and J shed 1 base, with 16 bases lying between them. Germline V gene data show CDR1 as SGHRS and CDR2 as YFSETQ. The CDR3 loop reads CASSLAMSDVSNTEAFF. The CDR3 nucleotides read TGCGCCAGCAGCTTGGCTATGAGTGATGTTTCGAACACTGAAGCTTTCTTT.

The rearrangement joins TRBV7-9 to TRBJ2-7; D is unclear. The CDR3 runs to 12 residues. CDR1 is SEHNR and CDR2 is FQNEAQ in the germline V gene (reference sequence). Trimming shortened V by 4 bases and J by 4 bases, and 8 bases separated the two germline ends. CDR3 DNA: TGTGCCAGCAGCTCAGAATTATACGAGCAGTACTTC. Its translation is CASSSELYEQYF.

This clone was found once. This chain joins TRBV7-2 and TRBJ2-5; D is uncertain. The CDR3 runs to 12 residues. V was trimmed by 1 base and J by 5 bases, leaving 5 bases between them. Germline CDR1 and CDR2: SGHTA and FQGNSA. The CDR3 region is CASSLGRETQYF. As DNA, the CDR3 is TGTGCCAGCAGCTTAGGAAGGGAGACCCAGTACTTC.

The rearrangement uses TRBV14 and TRBJ2-5, with D unresolved. Germline CDR1 is SGHDN and CDR2 is FVKESK. CDR3 size: 19 residues. Between the trimmed V and J ends, which lost 4 bases and 4 bases, there was a span of 28 bases. The chain's CDR3 is CASSPSYLPNFPNGETQYF. CDR3 nucleotides: TGTGCCAGCAGCCCTAGTTACCTTCCCAACTTCCCAAACGGAGAGACCCAGTACTTC.

This clone showed up just once. The chain couples TRBV6-4 to TRBJ2-3; D unclear. Trimming cost V 2 bases and J 2 bases, with 11 bases left between them. The CDR3 loop spans 15 amino acids. Germline CDR1 and CDR2: MRHNA and SNTAGT. The CDR3 loop is CASSDGEDSTDTQYF. For the CDR3, the DNA is TGTGCCAGCAGTGACGGTGAAGATTCCACAGATACGCAGTATTTT.

This chain links TRBV6-4 with TRBJ2-6; D gene unclear. This CDR3 contains 16 residues. Germline CDR1 and CDR2: MRHNA and SNTAGT. V lost 0 bases to trimming and J lost 2 bases, with 8 bases between them. CDR3 sequence: CASSDSFATGANVLTF. DNA of the CDR3: TGTGCCAGCAGTGACTCTTTCGCAACTGGGGCCAACGTCCTGACTTTC.

The rearrangement joins TRBV9 to TRBJ1-2; D possibly corresponds to TRBD1 (5 bases). V gave up 0 bases and J gave up 2 bases, with 11 bases separating them. The length of the CDR3 is 15 residues. Germline V gene data show CDR1 as SGDLS and CDR2 as YYNGEE. The CDR3 is CASSVGSGANYGYTF. The CDR3 coding sequence is TGTGCCAGCAGCGTAGGGTCCGGGGCGAACTATGGCTACACCTTC.

The chain couples TRBV29-1 to TRBJ2-7; the D gene is possibly TRBD1 (6 bases). This CDR3 is built from 13 residues. The V gene lost 7 bases and the J gene lost 6 bases, with 19 bases spanning the gap. Germline V CDR1 and CDR2: SQVTM, ANQGSEA. The CDR3 loop reads CSGKQGSGGEQYF. CDR3 nucleotide sequence: TGCAGCGGGAAACAGGGAAGTGGGGGCGAGCAGTACTTC.

Written as DNA, the CDR3 is TGCGCCAGCAGTGAAGGGCCAGGGAGGGAAAAACTGTTTTTT. This gives the protein CASSEGPGREKLFF. The V gene is TRBV10-1, the J gene TRBJ1-4; TRBD1 might be the D (5 bases). V was cut by 3 bases and J by 8 bases, with 13 bases left in between. The germline V gene has CDR1 WNHNN and CDR2 SYGVQD (reference sequence). The CDR3 length is 14 residues.

This rearrangement joins TRBV4-3 to TRBJ2-1; possible D gene TRBD2, 6 bases. With 1 base removed from V and 8 bases from J, the gap between germline ends came to 15 bases. The CDR3 loop spans 15 amino acids. Germline values: CDR1 LGHNA, CDR2 YSLEER. The CDR3 region is CASSQGGESWDEQFF. The DNA for the CDR3 is TGCGCCAGCAGCCAAGGGGGGGAGTCTTGGGATGAGCAGTTCTTC.

The gene calls are TRBV27 and TRBJ2-5; no definite D call. V dropped 6 bases and J dropped 5 bases, with 10 bases sitting between them. The CDR3 runs to 12 residues. Germline V lookup: CDR1 MNHEY, CDR2 SMNVEV (reference sequence). The CDR3 sequence: CASRDLSETQYF. The CDR3 DNA reads as TGTGCCAGCAGGGATCTAAGCGAGACCCAGTACTTC.